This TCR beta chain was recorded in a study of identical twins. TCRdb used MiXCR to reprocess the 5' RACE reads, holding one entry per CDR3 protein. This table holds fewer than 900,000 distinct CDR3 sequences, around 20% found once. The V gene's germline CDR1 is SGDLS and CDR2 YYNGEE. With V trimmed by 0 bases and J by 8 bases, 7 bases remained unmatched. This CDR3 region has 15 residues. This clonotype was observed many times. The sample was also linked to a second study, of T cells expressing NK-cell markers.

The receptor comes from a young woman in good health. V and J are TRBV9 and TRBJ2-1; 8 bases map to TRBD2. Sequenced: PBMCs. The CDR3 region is CASSVDGTGGHEQFF. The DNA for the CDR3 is TGTGCCAGCAGCGTAGATGGGACGGGAGGGCATGAGCAGTTCTTC.